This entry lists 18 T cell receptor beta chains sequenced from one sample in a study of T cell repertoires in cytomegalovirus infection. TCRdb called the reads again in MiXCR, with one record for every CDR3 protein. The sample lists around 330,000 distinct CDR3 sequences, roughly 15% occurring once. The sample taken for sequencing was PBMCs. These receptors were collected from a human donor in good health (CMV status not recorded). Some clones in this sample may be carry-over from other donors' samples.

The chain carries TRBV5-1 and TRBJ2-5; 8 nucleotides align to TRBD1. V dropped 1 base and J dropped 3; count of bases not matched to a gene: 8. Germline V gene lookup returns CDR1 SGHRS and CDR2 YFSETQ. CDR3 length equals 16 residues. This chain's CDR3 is CASSLPPGGIEETQYF. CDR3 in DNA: TGCGCCAGCAGCTTGCCCCCAGGGGGCATTGAAGAGACCCAGTACTTC.

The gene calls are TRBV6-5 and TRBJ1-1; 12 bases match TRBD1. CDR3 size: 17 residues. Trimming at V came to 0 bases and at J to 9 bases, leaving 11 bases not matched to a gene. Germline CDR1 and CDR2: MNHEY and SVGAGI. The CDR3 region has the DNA TGTGCCAGCAGTTACTCCATGGGACAGGGGGCCGTCGCTAAAGCTTTCTTT. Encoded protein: CASSYSMGQGAVAKAFF.

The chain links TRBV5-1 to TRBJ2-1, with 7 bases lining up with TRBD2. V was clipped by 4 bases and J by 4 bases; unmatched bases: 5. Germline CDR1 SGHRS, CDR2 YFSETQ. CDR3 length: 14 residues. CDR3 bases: TGCGCCAGCAGCATGTCTAGCGGATACAATGAGCAGTTCTTC. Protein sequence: CASSMSSGYNEQFF.

CDR3 residues: CASSLSPGEQETQYF. For the CDR3, the DNA is TGCGCCAGCAGCTTGTCTCCAGGGGAACAAGAGACCCAGTACTTC. The V call is TRBV5-1, the J call TRBJ2-5; a possible D gene is TRBD1 (6 bases). Trimming took 1 base from V and 2 from J, leaving 12 bases between them. Germline values: CDR1 SGHRS, CDR2 YFSETQ. The CDR3 is 15 residues long.

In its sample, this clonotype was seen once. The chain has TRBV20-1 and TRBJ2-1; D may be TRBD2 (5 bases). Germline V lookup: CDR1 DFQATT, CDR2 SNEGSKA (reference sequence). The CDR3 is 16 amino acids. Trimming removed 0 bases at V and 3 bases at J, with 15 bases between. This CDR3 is CSARDALGMVYNEQFF. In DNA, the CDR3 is TGCAGTGCTAGAGATGCACTAGGGATGGTCTACAATGAGCAGTTCTTC.

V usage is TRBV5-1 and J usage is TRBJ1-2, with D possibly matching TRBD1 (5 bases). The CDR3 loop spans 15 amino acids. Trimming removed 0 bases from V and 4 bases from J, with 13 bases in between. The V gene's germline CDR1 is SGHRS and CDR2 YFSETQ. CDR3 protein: CASSLVGDSRYGYTF. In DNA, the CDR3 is TGCGCCAGCAGCTTGGTGGGCGACAGCCGCTATGGCTACACCTTC.

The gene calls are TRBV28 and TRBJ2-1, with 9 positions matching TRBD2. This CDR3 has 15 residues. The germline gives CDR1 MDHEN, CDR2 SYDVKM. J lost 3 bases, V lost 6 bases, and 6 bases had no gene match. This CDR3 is CASSRSGGYYNEQFF. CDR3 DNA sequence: TGTGCCAGCAGCAGGAGCGGGGGGTACTACAATGAGCAGTTCTTC.

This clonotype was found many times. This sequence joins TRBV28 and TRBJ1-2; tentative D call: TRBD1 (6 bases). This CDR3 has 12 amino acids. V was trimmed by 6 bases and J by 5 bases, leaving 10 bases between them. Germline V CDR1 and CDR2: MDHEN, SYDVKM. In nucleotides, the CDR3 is TGTGCCAGCAGCCGCAGGGGATATGGCTACACCTTC. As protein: CASSRRGYGYTF.

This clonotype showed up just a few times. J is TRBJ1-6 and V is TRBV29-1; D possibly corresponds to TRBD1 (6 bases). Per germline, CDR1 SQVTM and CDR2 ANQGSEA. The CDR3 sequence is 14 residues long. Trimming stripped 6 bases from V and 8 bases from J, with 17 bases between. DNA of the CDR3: TGCAGCGTGAATGAGGGGGGGGTAGATTCACCCCTCCACTTT. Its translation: CSVNEGGVDSPLHF.

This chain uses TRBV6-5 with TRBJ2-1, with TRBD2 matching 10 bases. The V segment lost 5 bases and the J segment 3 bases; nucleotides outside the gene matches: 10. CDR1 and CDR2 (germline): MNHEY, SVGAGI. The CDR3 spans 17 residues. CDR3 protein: CASSPGPGLADYNEQFF. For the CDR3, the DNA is TGTGCCAGCAGTCCCGGGCCAGGACTAGCGGACTACAATGAGCAGTTCTTC.

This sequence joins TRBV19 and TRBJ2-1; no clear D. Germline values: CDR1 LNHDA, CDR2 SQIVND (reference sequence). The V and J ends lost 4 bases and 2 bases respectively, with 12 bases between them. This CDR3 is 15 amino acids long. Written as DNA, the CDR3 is TGTGCCAGTAGTAATGGGCAGGCCGCCTACAATGAGCAGTTCTTC. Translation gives CASSNGQAAYNEQFF.

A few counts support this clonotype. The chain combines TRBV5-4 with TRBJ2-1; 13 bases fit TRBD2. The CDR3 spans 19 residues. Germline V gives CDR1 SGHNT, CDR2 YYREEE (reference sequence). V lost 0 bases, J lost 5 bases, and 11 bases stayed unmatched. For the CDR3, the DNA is TGTGCCAGCAGCTTGGGAGGACTAGCGGGGGTGGTCGGGCACAATGAGCAGTTCTTC. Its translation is CASSLGGLAGVVGHNEQFF.

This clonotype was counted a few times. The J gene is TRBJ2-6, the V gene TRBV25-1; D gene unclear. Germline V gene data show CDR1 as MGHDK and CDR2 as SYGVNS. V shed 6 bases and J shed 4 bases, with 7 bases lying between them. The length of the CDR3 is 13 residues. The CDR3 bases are TGTGCCAGCAGAAGCCAGGGGGCCAACGTCCTGACTTTC. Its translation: CASRSQGANVLTF.

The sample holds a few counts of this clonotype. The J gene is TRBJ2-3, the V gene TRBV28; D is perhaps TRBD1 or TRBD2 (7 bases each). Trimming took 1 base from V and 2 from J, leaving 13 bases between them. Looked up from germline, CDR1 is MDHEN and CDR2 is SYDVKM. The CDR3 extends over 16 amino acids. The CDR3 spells CASSLSAGGDTDTQYF. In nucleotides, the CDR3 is TGTGCCAGCAGTTTATCCGCAGGGGGGGACACAGATACGCAGTATTTT.

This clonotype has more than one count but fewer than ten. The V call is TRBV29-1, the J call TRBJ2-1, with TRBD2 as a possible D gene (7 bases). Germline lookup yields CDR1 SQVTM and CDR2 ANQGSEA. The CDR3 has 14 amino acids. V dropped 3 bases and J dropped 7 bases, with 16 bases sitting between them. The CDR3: CSVDPVGRGNEQFF. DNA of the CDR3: TGCAGCGTTGATCCGGTGGGGAGGGGGAATGAGCAGTTCTTC.

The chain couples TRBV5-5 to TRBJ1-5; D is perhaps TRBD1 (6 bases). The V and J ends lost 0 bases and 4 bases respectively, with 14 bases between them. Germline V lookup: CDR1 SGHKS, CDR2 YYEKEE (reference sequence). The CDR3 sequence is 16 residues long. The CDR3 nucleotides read TGTGCCAGCAGCTTGGCGGGCAGGGGAATAAATCAGCCCCAGCATTTT. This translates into CASSLAGRGINQPQHF.

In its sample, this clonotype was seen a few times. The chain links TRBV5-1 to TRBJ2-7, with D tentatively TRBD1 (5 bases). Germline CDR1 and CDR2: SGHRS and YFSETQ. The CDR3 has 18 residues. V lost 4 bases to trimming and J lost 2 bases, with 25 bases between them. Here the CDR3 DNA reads TGCGCCAGCAGCCCGTGGTCGCCTAGACAGCCAGCTCCCTACGAGCAGTACTTC. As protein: CASSPWSPRQPAPYEQYF.

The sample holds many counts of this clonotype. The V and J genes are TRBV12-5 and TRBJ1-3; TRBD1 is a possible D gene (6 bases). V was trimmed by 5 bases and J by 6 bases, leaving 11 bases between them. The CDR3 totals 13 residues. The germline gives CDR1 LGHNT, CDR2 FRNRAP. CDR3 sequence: CASGRDTANTIYF. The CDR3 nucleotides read TGTGCTAGTGGTCGGGACACGGCAAACACCATATATTTT.